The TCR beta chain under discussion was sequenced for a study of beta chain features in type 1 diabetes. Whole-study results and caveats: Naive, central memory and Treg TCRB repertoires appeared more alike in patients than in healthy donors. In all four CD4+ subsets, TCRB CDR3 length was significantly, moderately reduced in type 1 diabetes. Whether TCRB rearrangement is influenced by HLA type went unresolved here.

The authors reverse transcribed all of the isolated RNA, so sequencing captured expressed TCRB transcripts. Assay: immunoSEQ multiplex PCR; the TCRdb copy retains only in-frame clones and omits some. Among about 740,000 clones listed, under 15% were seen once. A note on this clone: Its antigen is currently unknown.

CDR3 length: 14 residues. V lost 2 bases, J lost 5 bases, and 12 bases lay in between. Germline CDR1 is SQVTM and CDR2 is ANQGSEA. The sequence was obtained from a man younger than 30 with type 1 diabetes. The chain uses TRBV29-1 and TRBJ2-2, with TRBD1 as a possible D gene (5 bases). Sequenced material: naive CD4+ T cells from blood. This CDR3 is CSVETGRVTGELFF. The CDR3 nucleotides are TGCAGCGTTGAAACGGGCAGGGTGACCGGGGAGCTGTTTTTT.